Sequencing of this T cell receptor (beta chain) was carried out in a study of T-cell memory formation after mild COVID-19. Study results and caveats: Contracting CD4+ clones lay largely in CM and EM, with CD8+ ones residing in EMRA.

Germline-derived CDR1 and CDR2 are MNHNS and SASEGT. There are 15 residues in the CDR3. Trimming stripped 8 bases from V and 7 bases from J, with 18 bases between. This clonotype was observed a handful of times. What it recognizes is unknown. Constant-segment primers served in 5'RACE that generated TCR alpha and TCR beta cDNA libraries bearing sample barcodes and UMIs. TCRdb processed the 5' RACE reads anew with MiXCR; each CDR3 protein has one entry. The table records roughly 600,000 distinct CDR3 sequences, around 17% of them present only once. The source material was PBMCs or a T cell subset sorted from them (not recorded which). The chain combines TRBV6-1 with TRBJ1-6; possibly TRBD1 for D (6 bases). The TCR sequence derives from an adult woman who had mild COVID-19 (a few samples of this study predate the infection). Cell type and time point are not known. The CDR3 coding sequence is TGTGCCAGCGGTCGGGACATGACCGAGAATTCACCCCTCCACTTT. This codes for CASGRDMTENSPLHF.